The source of this TCR beta chain is a study of T cell responses to AZD1222 COVID-19 vaccine. Germline V gene lookup returns CDR1 GTSNPN and CDR2 SVGIG (reference sequence). The V end was cut by 0 bases, the J end by 9 bases, with 15 bases between. The CDR3 spans 14 residues. Repertoires were generated with immunoSEQ multiplex PCR, while TCRdb's copy carries only in-frame clones and drops some. The table records 100,000 to 150,000 clones, about 90% of them present only once. Study results and caveats: The sample set comprised mostly white British donors with more females, and clonal diversity was possibly underestimated. Reportedly, close to half of spike-specific TCRs are directed against unmutated variant regions. Only a handful of AZD1222 recipients were seropositive at baseline. Two doses of AZD1222 preceded a rise in Spike-specific TCR breadth and depth.

On this clone itself: Its specificity is unknown.

The starting material was peripheral blood, obtained on day 0 of AZD1222 vaccination. The TCR sequence derives from an adult in good health. The chain carries TRBV30 and TRBJ2-1; D call uncertain. The DNA for the CDR3 is TGTGCCTGGAGTGTACTCTCGAGTATTGGTGAGCAGTTCTTC. The encoded protein is CAWSVLSSIGEQFF.